This TCR beta chain was identified during a study of blood T cell repertoires in COVID-19. Study-level background: Two consecutive negative NP/OP PCR tests, clearance, or resolved symptoms defined Cohort 3 recovery.

Libraries were prepared by immunoSEQ multiplex PCR; TCRdb keeps only in-frame clonotypes and omits some of them. The table records 350,000 to 400,000 clones, more than 70% of them present only once. Those who participated ranged in age from roughly 18 to 89 years and resided in 20 to 25 US areas. Cohort allocation depended upon clinical history that participants reported. Per the germline V gene, CDR1 is LNHDA and CDR2 is SQIVND (reference sequence). Losses at the gene ends were 1 base for V and 7 bases for J; bases not matched to a gene: 9. This CDR3 spans 15 amino acids. The J gene is TRBJ1-2, the V gene TRBV19, with 7 bases that match TRBD1. Sequencing was done on a sample of PBMCs or T cells enriched from blood (not recorded which). The clonotype comes from a man in his forties or fifties in a cohort exposed to, infected with or recovered from COVID-19 (not recorded which). CDR3 DNA sequence: TGTGCCAGTAGTATAGTAGGGCCAGGGGGACTTGGCTACACCTTC. Translating gives CASSIVGPGGLGYTF.